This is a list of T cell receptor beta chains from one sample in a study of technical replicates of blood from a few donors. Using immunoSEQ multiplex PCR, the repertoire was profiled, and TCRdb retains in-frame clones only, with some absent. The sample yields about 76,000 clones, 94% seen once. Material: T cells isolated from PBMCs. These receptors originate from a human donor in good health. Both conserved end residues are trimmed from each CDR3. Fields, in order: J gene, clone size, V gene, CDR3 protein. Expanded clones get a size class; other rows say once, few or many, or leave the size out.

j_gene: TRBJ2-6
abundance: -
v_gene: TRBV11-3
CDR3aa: ASSLPGQTSSGANVLT

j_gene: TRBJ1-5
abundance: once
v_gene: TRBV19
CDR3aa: ASGGTTYQPQH

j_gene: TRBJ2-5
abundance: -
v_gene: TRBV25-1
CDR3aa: ASTIGGTQY

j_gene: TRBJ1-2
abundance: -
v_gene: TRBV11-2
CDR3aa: ASSSHVGGTYGYT

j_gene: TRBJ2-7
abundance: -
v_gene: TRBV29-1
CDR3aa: SVSPGPYEQY

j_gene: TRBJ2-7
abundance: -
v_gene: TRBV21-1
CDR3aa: ASSNLFGKELYEQY

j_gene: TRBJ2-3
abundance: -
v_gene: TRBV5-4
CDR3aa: ASSSQTSGSTDTQY

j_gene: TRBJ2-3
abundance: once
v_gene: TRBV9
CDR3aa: ASSVAGGGFPDTQY

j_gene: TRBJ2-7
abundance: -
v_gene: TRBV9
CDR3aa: ASSVAATGHYEQY

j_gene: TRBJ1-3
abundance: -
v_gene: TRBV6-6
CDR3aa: ASSSQALTSGNTIY

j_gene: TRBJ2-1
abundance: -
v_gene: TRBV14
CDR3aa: ASSQGTGQGSYNEQF

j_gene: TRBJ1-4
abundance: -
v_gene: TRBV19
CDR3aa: ASSMRVGLAFNEKEKLF

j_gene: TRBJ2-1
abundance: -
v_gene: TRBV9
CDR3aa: ASSVDTSGRNEQF

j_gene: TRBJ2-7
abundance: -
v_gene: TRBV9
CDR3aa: ASSPGIGLAGYEQY

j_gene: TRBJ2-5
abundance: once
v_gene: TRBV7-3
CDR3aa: ASSSGPGTGGRETQY

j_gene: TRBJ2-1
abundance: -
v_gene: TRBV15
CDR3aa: ATSRGRKGLAGGYNEQF

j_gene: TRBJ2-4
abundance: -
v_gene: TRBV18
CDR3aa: ASSTPGLADFIGAKNIQY

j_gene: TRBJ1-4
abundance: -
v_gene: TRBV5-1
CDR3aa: ASSQYGQPADGEKLF

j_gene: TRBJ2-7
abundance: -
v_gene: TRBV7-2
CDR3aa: ASSLAVRSYEQY

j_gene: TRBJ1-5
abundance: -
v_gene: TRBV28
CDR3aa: ASSLGEGQPQH

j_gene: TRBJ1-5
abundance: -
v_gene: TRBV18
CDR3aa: ASSLTPLGTGGRQPQH

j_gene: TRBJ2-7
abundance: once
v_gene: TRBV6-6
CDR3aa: ASSLPNDREGN

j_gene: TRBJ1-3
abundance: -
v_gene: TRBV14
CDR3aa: ASSPSFGNTIY

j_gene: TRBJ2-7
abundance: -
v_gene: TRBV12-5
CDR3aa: ASGDAGGRNEQY

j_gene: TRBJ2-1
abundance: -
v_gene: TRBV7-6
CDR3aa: ASSERLAGGPGEQF

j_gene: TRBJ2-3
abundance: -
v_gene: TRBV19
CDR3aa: ASAPSGNTDTQY

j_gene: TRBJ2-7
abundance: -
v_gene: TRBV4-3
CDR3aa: ASSPGLRRDEQY

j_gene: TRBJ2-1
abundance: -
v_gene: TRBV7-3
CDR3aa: ASSSSSGRLAEQF

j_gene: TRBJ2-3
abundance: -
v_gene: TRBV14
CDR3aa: ASSPLAEGVWDTQY

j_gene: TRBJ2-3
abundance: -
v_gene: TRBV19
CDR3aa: ASNLGGDTQY

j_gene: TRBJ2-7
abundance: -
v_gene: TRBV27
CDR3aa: ASTPEVAGVSEQY

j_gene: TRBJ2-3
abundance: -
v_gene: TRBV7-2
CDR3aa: ASSPVGGGPADTQY

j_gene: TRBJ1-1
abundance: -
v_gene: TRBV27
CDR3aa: ATKEGNTEAF

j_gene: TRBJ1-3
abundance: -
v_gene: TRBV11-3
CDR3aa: ASSLHSTGGFGNTIY

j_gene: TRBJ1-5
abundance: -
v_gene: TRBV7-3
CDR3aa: ASSFGVRQPQH

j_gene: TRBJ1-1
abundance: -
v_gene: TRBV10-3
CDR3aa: AISEDRLNTEAF

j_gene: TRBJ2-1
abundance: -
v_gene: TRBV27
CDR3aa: ASSLRDGGYNEQF

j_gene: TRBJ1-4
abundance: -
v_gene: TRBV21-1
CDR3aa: ASSKRQGYATNEKLF

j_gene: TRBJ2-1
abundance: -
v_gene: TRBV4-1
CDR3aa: ASRTNSGGLYNEQF

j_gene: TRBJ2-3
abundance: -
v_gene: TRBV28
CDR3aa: ASSLPMAGTDTQY

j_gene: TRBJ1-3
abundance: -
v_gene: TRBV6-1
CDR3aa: ASSDTGARPFSGNTIY

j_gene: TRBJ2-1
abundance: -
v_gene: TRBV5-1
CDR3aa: ASRVTGDEQF

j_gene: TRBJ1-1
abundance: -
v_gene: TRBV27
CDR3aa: ASSFTEGNTEAF

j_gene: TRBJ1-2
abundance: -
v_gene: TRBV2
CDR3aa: ASRLLTELYGYT

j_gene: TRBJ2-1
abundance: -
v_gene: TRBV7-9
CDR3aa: ASSLGTSGAYNEQF

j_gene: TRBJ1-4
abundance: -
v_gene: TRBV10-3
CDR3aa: AISLGDSSNEKLF

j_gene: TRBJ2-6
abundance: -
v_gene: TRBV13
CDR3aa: ASSSRDREANVLT

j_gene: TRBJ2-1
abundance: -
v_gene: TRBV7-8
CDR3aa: ASSLYGGAGVKDEQF

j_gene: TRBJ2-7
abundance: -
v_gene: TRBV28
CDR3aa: ASSLEYAGSSYEQY

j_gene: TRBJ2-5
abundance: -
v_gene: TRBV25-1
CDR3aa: ASSKAPGQGTETQY

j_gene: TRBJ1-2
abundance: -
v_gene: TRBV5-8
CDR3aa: ASRNLDRGFSNYGYT

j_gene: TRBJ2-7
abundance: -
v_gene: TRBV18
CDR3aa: ASSPTGQGAYEQY

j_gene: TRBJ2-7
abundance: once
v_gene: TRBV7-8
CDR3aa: ASSLAGTVREQY

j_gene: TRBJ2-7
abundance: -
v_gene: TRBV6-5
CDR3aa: ASSYNQIYEQY

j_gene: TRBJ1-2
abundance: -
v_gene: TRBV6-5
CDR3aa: ASSPGVFSYGYT